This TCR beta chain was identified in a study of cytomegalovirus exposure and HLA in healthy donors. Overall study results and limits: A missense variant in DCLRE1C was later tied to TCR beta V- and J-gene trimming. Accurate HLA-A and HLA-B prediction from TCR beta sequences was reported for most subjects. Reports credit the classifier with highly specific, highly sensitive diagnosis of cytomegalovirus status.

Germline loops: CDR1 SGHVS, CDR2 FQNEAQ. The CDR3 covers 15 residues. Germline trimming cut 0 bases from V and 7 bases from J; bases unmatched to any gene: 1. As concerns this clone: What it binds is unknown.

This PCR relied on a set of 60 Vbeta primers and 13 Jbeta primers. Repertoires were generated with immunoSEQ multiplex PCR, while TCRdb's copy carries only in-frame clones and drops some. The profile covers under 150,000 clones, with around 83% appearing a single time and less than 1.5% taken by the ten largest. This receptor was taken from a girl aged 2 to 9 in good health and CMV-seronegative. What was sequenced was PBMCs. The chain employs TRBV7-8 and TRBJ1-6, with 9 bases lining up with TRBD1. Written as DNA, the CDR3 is TGTGCCAGCAGCTTAGCAACAGGGGGCAATTCACCCCTCCACTTT. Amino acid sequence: CASSLATGGNSPLHF.